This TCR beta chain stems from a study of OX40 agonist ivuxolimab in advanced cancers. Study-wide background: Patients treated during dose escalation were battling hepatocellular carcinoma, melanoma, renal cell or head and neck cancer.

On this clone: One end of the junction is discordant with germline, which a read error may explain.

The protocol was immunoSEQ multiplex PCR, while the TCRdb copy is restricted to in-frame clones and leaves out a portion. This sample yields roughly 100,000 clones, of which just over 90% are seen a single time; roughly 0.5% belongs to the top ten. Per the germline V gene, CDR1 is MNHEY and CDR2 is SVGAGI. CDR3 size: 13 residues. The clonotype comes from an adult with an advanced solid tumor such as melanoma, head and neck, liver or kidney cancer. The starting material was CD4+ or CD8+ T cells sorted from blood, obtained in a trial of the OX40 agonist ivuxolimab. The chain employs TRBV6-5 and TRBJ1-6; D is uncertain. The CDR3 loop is CAISESNDSPLHF. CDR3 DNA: TGTGCCATCAGTGAGTCGAATGATTCACCCCTCCACTTT.